This entry lists 26 T cell receptor beta chains sequenced from one sample in a study of blood T cells in healthy people across ages. Then a second PCR, running about 7 to 11 cycles, was carried out with a sample-barcoded 5' primer and a J-beta primer mix. TCRdb passed the 5' RACE reads through MiXCR, listing each CDR3 protein once. The repertoire holds some 640,000 distinct CDR3 sequences, with about 52% as singletons. Sequenced input: blood. These receptors all stem from a woman aged 55-75 years in good health.

The chain combines TRBV30 with TRBJ1-2; possibly TRBD1 for D (5 bases). The CDR3 runs to 11 residues. Germline CDR1 GTSNPN, CDR2 SVGIG (reference sequence). Trimming removed 2 bases from V and 8 bases from J, with 9 bases in between. CDR3 bases: TGTGCCTGGAGTAGGGACGGCGGCTACACCTTC. Its protein is CAWSRDGGYTF.

The gene calls are TRBV12-3 or TRBV12-4 and TRBJ2-7; maybe TRBD2 (6 bases). The ends were cut back, 6 bases at V and 3 bases at J, with 21 bases in the middle. The length of the CDR3 is 16 residues. In DNA form, the CDR3 reads TGTGCCAGCAGCCTCACACCAGGGATGGGGGGCTACGAGCAGTACTTC. Translating it yields CASSLTPGMGGYEQYF.

The J gene is TRBJ2-1, the V gene TRBV7-2, with TRBD2 identical over 10 bases. J gave up 13 bases and V 3 bases, and 15 bases lay outside the gene matches. Germline values: CDR1 SGHTA, CDR2 FQGNSA. This CDR3 region has 16 residues. The CDR3 DNA sequence: TGTGCCAGCAGCTTGGTGGCTAGCGGGAGCGGGGAGACCCAGTTCTTC. Translated: CASSLVASGSGETQFF.

This clonotype came up a few times. The chain is built from TRBV5-1 and TRBJ2-1; D is undetermined. The length of the CDR3 is 16 residues. The ends were cut back, 4 bases at V and 0 bases at J, with 14 bases in the middle. Per germline, CDR1 SGHRS and CDR2 YFSETQ. The CDR3 DNA follows: TGCGCCAGCAGCGACCTGAGCTCCGGCTCCTACAATGAGCAGTTCTTC. The encoded protein is CASSDLSSGSYNEQFF.

The genes are TRBV6-2 or TRBV6-3 and TRBJ2-4, with 11 bases fitting TRBD2. The J call is doubtful: the DNA matches TRBJ2-7 better. The length of the CDR3 is 15 residues. The germline V gene has CDR1 MNHEY and CDR2 SVGEGT. CDR3 sequence: CASRTRLAGIHEQYF. CDR3 nucleotide sequence: TGTGCCAGCAGGACTCGACTAGCGGGAATACACGAGCAGTACTTC.

The gene calls are TRBV29-1 and TRBJ1-1; perhaps TRBD1 as D (5 bases). Germline V CDR1 and CDR2: SQVTM, ANQGSEA. The CDR3 totals 12 residues. Trimming cost V 0 bases and J 9 bases, with 11 bases left between them. This chain's CDR3 is CSVEEGTGKAFF. For the CDR3, the DNA is TGCAGCGTTGAAGAAGGGACGGGGAAAGCTTTCTTT.

To note about this clonotype: One junction end does not reproduce the germline sequence, and a read error may be involved. The J gene is TRBJ1-2, the V gene TRBV6-6; D call uncertain. Per germline, CDR1 MNHNY and CDR2 SVGAGI (reference sequence). This CDR3 contains 12 residues. The CDR3 bases are TGTGCCGGCAGAAGAGAGAACTATGGCTACACCTTC. Translating it yields CAGRRENYGYTF.

The rearrangement links TRBV29-1 to TRBJ1-1; TRBD1 is a possible D gene (6 bases). The CDR3 consists of 15 residues. V was shortened by 0 bases and J by 1 base, with 12 bases between the two germline ends. Germline CDR1 is SQVTM and CDR2 is ANQGSEA. The CDR3 bases are TGCAGCGTTGAAGAGGTTCCGGGGGCGAACACTGAAGCTTTCTTT. This codes for CSVEEVPGANTEAFF.

This clonotype was detected once. The rearrangement joins TRBV20-1 to TRBJ1-2; D might be TRBD1 (6 bases). This CDR3 spans 16 amino acids. Deletions cut 6 bases from V and 0 bases from J, with 20 bases between. Looked up from germline, CDR1 is DFQATT and CDR2 is SNEGSKA (reference sequence). CDR3: CSASHPDRLANYGYTF. The CDR3 DNA is TGCAGTGCCTCACATCCGGACAGACTCGCTAACTATGGCTACACCTTC.

This clonotype was counted only a few times. The rearrangement uses TRBV5-1 and TRBJ2-2; TRBD1 might be the D (5 bases). This CDR3 spans 12 amino acids. V was clipped by 5 bases and J by 6 bases, with 8 bases between them. Germline V gives CDR1 SGHRS, CDR2 YFSETQ. CDR3 DNA sequence: TGCGCCAGCAGTTGGGGCCCCGGGGAGCTGTTTTTT. It is translated as CASSWGPGELFF.

The table lists this clonotype with a few counts. This chain joins TRBV29-1 and TRBJ2-4; D is ambiguous. Gene TRBJ2-7 matches the end of the DNA better, so the J call may be wrong. Per germline, CDR1 SQVTM and CDR2 ANQGSEA. The length of the CDR3 is 12 residues. The CDR3, as DNA: TGCAGCGTTGGTTTCGATCGCTACGAGCAGTACTTC. This sequence encodes CSVGFDRYEQYF.

The V and J genes are TRBV9 and TRBJ2-5, with D maybe TRBD1 (7 bases). Trimming left V 6 bases short and J 1 base short, with 16 bases between. Germline values: CDR1 SGDLS, CDR2 YYNGEE. CDR3 length: 15 residues. For the CDR3, the DNA is TGTGCCAGCACTCCGACAGGGAGGCCCCAAGAGACCCAGTACTTC. Its translation is CASTPTGRPQETQYF.

The genes are TRBV7-3 and TRBJ2-3, with no clear D. V lost 4 bases and J lost 4, with 12 bases in between. This CDR3 contains 14 residues. Germline values: CDR1 SGHTA, CDR2 FQGTGA. CDR3 coding DNA: TGTGCCAGCAGCTCGATCGGACCTTCAGATACGCAGTATTTT. It specifies CASSSIGPSDTQYF.

The chain carries TRBV6-5 and TRBJ1-1; D unresolved. V shed 3 bases and J shed 6 bases, with 8 bases lying between them. The germline CDR1 and CDR2 sequences are MNHEY and SVGAGI. CDR3 length equals 12 residues. CDR3 bases: TGTGCCAGCAGTTATGGACGTTCTGAAGCTTTCTTT. It yields the protein CASSYGRSEAFF.

This clonotype was found once. CDR3 bases: TGTGTCTCCCGGGACACAGGTAACACCGGGGAGCTGTTTTTT. This gives the protein CVSRDTGNTGELFF. The chain joins TRBV28 to TRBJ2-2; tentative D call: TRBD1 (6 bases). The CDR3 has 14 residues. CDR1 and CDR2 from the germline V gene are MDHEN and SYDVKM. The full variable domain, rest sourced from reference TRBV28 and TRBJ2-2, is DVKVTQSSRYLVKRTGEKVFLECVQDMDHENMFWYRQDPGLGLRLIYFSYDVKMKEKGDIPEGYSVSREKKERFSLILESASTNQTSMYLCVSRDTGNTGELFFGEGSRLTVL.

J is TRBJ2-3 and V is TRBV20-1, with D perhaps TRBD2 (6 bases). This CDR3 comprises 15 residues. With 3 bases removed from V and 2 bases from J, the gap between germline ends came to 15 bases. Germline CDR1 DFQATT, CDR2 SNEGSKA (reference sequence). CDR3 protein: CSASRSGGITDTQYF. CDR3 in DNA: TGCAGTGCTAGCCGCTCCGGCGGGATCACAGATACGCAGTATTTT.

This clonotype was counted a few times. The chain uses TRBV12-3 or TRBV12-4 and TRBJ1-6; no clear D. The V gene lost 6 bases and the J gene lost 7 bases, with 19 bases spanning the gap. This CDR3 contains 16 residues. The CDR3 protein is CASRPPQALRNSPLHF. The CDR3 DNA sequence: TGTGCCAGCAGGCCCCCCCAGGCACTTCGAAATTCACCCCTCCACTTT.

With respect to this clonotype: An end of the junction differs from the germline gene, which may be a read error. The V gene is TRBV4-2, the J gene TRBJ2-1, with a weak D call TRBD1 (5 bases). Per the germline V gene, CDR1 is LGHNA and CDR2 is YNFKEQ. The CDR3 is 16 amino acids. In nucleotides, the CDR3 is TGTGTCAGCAGCCAAGATAGGTCAGGGCCCTCCAATGAGCAGTTCTTC. Translating it yields CVSSQDRSGPSNEQFF.

Turning to this clonotype: A much larger clone is a single base away; this may be a read error. This sequence joins TRBV20-1 and TRBJ2-3; possibly TRBD2 for D (6 bases). The CDR3 is 15 amino acids. CDR1 is DFQATT and CDR2 is SNEGSKA in the germline V gene (reference sequence). V dropped 6 bases and J dropped 0 bases, with 16 bases sitting between them. The CDR3 DNA sequence: TGCAGTGCCAATGGGGGGAATGGAAGCACAGATACGCAGTATTTT. Amino acid sequence: CSANGGNGSTDTQYF.

With regard to this clonotype: At one end the junction does not follow the germline gene, possibly because of a read error. The rearrangement uses TRBV12-3 or TRBV12-4 and TRBJ2-5; no reliable D call. This CDR3 is 12 amino acids long. The CDR3 region is CANSLGQETQYF. For the CDR3, the DNA is TGTGCCAACAGTTTAGGGCAAGAGACCCAGTACTTC.

Here the CDR3 DNA reads TGTGCCAGCAGCTTAGCTACTAGCGTGGGCAATGAGCAGTACTTC. It codes for CASSLATSVGNEQYF. This chain uses TRBV7-2 with TRBJ2-1; 7 bases match TRBD2. The tail of the sequence fits TRBJ2-7 better, so the J call may be wrong. The CDR3 runs 15 residues. Germline V CDR1 and CDR2: SGHTA, FQGNSA.

Of note for this clonotype: At one end, the junction sequence differs from germline, possibly due to a read error. The chain recombines TRBV20-1 with TRBJ2-3; D not resolved. In germline, CDR1 is DFQATT, CDR2 SNEGSKA (reference sequence). CDR3 length: 16 residues. The chain's CDR3 is CSARGPMGIVTDTRYF. The CDR3 DNA sequence: TGCAGTGCTAGAGGGCCAATGGGAATCGTCACAGATACGCGGTATTTT.

The chain uses TRBV6-2 or TRBV6-3 and TRBJ1-1; D is perhaps TRBD1 (5 bases). V was clipped by 4 bases and J by 1 base, with 10 bases between them. Germline CDR1 reads MNHEY; CDR2 reads SVGEGT. This CDR3 spans 14 amino acids. The chain's CDR3 is CASSWGSPNTEAFF. CDR3 nucleotides: TGTGCCAGCAGTTGGGGCAGCCCGAACACTGAAGCTTTCTTT.

This clonotype appeared a single time. This chain links TRBV5-1 with TRBJ2-4; a weak D match, TRBD1 (6 bases). TRBJ2-7 matches the DNA end more closely, so the J call is doubtful. Germline V CDR1 and CDR2: SGHRS, YFSETQ. The CDR3 has 14 amino acids. DNA of the CDR3: TGCGCCAGCAGCGTGCAGGGGCCCTCCTACGAGCAGTACTTC. It translates to CASSVQGPSYEQYF.

The rearrangement joins TRBV20-1 to TRBJ1-2; 7 nucleotides align to TRBD1. The CDR3 has 13 amino acids. Trimming at V came to 5 bases and at J to 4 bases, leaving 7 bases not matched to a gene. Germline V CDR1 and CDR2: DFQATT, SNEGSKA (reference sequence). CDR3 in DNA: TGCAGTGCTCAGGACAGGCGGGGCTATGGCTACACCTTC. This sequence encodes CSAQDRRGYGYTF.

The CDR3 nucleotides are TGTGCCAGCAGCGTCGGACAGGGGGTTTCAGATACGCAGTATTTT. The encoded protein is CASSVGQGVSDTQYF. The chain carries TRBV9 and TRBJ2-3; TRBD1 agrees at 10 bases. The germline V gene has CDR1 SGDLS and CDR2 YYNGEE. This CDR3 is built from 15 residues. The V gene end was trimmed by 2 bases and the J gene end by 4 bases; junction bases not matched to a gene: 4.